The subject of this entry is one T cell receptor beta chain. The antigen is unknown. Germline-derived CDR1 and CDR2 are GTSNPN and SVGIG (reference sequence). V was pared by 5 bases and J by 6 bases, with 7 bases of the junction left unmatched. CDR3 size: 14 residues. The PCR had 60 Vbeta and 13 Jbeta primers. Clones were sequenced by immunoSEQ multiplex PCR, and TCRdb holds only the in-frame ones, with some missing. The table shows 80,000 or so clones, with about 80% occurring only once. The record originates from a study of cytomegalovirus exposure and HLA in healthy donors. Study results and caveats: V- and J-gene trimming of TCR beta was linked (in a later analysis) to a missense DCLRE1C variant.

The sequenced sample consisted of PBMCs. This chain links TRBV30 with TRBJ2-1; 10 nucleotides match TRBD2. This TCR derives from a man aged 45-65 years in good health and CMV-seropositive. For the CDR3, the DNA is TGTGCCTGGGGGACTAGCGTTTCGGGCAATGAGCAGTTCTTC. Amino acids: CAWGTSVSGNEQFF.